Shown below are 14 T cell receptor beta chains from a single sample sequenced in a study of blood T cell repertoires in COVID-19. The repertoire was sequenced with immunoSEQ multiplex PCR; TCRdb's copy has only in-frame clones and lacks some. There are about 200,000 clones in the sample; 83% occur only once, and about 2.7% lies in the top ten. Sequencing was performed on peripheral blood. These receptors were obtained from a woman in her thirties or forties with active or convalescent COVID-19.

The chain combines TRBV30 with TRBJ1-6; no firm D call. The germline V gene encodes CDR1 GTSNPN and CDR2 SVGIG (reference sequence). The germline V and J ends were trimmed by 0 bases and 0 bases, with 12 bases remaining between them. The CDR3 has 17 residues. CDR3 sequence: CAWSVFGWSSYNSPLHF. Written as DNA, the CDR3 is TGTGCCTGGAGTGTATTCGGTTGGAGCTCCTATAATTCACCCCTCCACTTT.

The chain joins TRBV5-4 to TRBJ2-7, with D perhaps matching TRBD1 (5 bases). Germline loops: CDR1 SGHNT, CDR2 YYREEE (reference sequence). The CDR3 extends over 15 amino acids. The V end was cut by 1 base, the J end by 0 bases, with 11 bases between. The CDR3, as DNA: TGTGCCAGCAGCTTGCCCTCGCAGGGCTCCTACGAGCAGTACTTC. This gives the protein CASSLPSQGSYEQYF.

Written as DNA, the CDR3 is TGTGCCAGCAGTCCGGGACAGGGCGGAATCTATGGCTACACCTTC. It translates to CASSPGQGGIYGYTF. This chain joins TRBV2 and TRBJ1-2; 9 nucleotides agree with TRBD1. Germline V CDR1 and CDR2: SNHLY, FYNNEI. The trim removed 5 bases at V and 4 bases at J, leaving 8 bases unmatched. This CDR3 is 15 amino acids long.

The genes are TRBV2 and TRBJ1-2; 8 nucleotides agree with TRBD1. This CDR3 has 14 amino acids. Trimming cost V 1 base and J 6 bases; bases outside gene matches: 4. Germline V lookup: CDR1 SNHLY, CDR2 FYNNEI. DNA of the CDR3: TGTGCCAGCAGTGAAGGACAGGGGAGGGATGGCTACACCTTC. Translating gives CASSEGQGRDGYTF.

The J gene is TRBJ1-1, the V gene TRBV29-1; perhaps TRBD1 as D (6 bases). Between the trimmed V and J ends, which lost 4 bases and 2 bases, there was a span of 17 bases. CDR3 length equals 15 residues. Germline assignment: CDR1 SQVTM and CDR2 ANQGSEA. CDR3 coding DNA: TGCAGCGTTGTGTTTGGCGGCAGGGGAAACACTGAAGCTTTCTTT. Its protein product is CSVVFGGRGNTEAFF.

This chain joins TRBV6-5 and TRBJ2-3, with D maybe TRBD2 (5 bases). CDR1 and CDR2 from the germline V gene are MNHEY and SVGAGI. V was pared by 5 bases and J by 3 bases, with 15 bases between. This CDR3 is 15 amino acids long. Written as DNA, the CDR3 is TGTGCCAGCAGTATCGGGGTCCAGGAGACAGATACGCAGTATTTT. As protein: CASSIGVQETDTQYF.

The table lists this clone with a few counts. The rearrangement joins TRBV28 to TRBJ1-2; D is uncertain. Germline loops: CDR1 MDHEN, CDR2 SYDVKM. The length of the CDR3 is 14 residues. Deletions cut 3 bases from V and 1 base from J, with 9 bases between. The CDR3 spells CASSFNGDNYGYTF. The CDR3 nucleotides are TGTGCCAGCAGTTTTAACGGAGATAACTATGGCTACACCTTC.

The chain recombines TRBV19 with TRBJ2-2, with a weak D call TRBD2 (6 bases). With 7 bases removed from V and 2 bases from J, the gap between germline ends came to 11 bases. Germline V gene data show CDR1 as LNHDA and CDR2 as SQIVND (reference sequence). The CDR3 has 14 residues. The CDR3 nucleotides are TGTGCCAGTAACGAGGGAGGCAACACCGGGGAGCTGTTTTTT. This codes for CASNEGGNTGELFF.

This clone turned up a few times. This chain uses TRBV28 with TRBJ2-1, with D maybe TRBD2 (5 bases). Germline loops: CDR1 MDHEN, CDR2 SYDVKM. Deletions cut 7 bases from V and 0 bases from J, with 10 bases between. This CDR3 is 14 amino acids long. Written as DNA, the CDR3 is TGTGCCAGCAAGGGTGGGAGCTCCTACAATGAGCAGTTCTTC. It is translated as CASKGGSSYNEQFF.

In this sample, this clone turned up a few times. The rearrangement links TRBV7-9 to TRBJ1-4; maybe TRBD1 (6 bases). The CDR3 is made up of 15 amino acids. In germline, CDR1 is SEHNR, CDR2 FQNEAQ (reference sequence). Between the trimmed V and J ends, which lost 6 bases and 0 bases, there was a span of 11 bases. CDR3 bases: TGTGCCAGCAGTTGGGGGCCAGCAACTAATGAAAAACTGTTTTTT. Translated: CASSWGPATNEKLFF.

CDR3 in amino acids: CASSIEADRRFDTIYF. Here the CDR3 DNA reads TGTGCCAGTAGTATAGAGGCGGATCGTAGGTTCGACACCATATATTTT. The genes are TRBV19 and TRBJ1-3, with unresolved D. Trimming stripped 0 bases from V and 8 bases from J, with 17 bases between. The CDR3 is 16 amino acids. Germline lookup yields CDR1 LNHDA and CDR2 SQIVND (reference sequence).

The rearrangement joins TRBV2 to TRBJ2-2; TRBD1 agrees at 8 bases. The CDR3 loop spans 15 amino acids. Germline lookup yields CDR1 SNHLY and CDR2 FYNNEI. The ends lost 4 bases at V and 5 bases at J; junction bases unmatched: 6. CDR3 residues: CASSVGQGKTGELFF. The CDR3 DNA reads as TGTGCCAGCAGTGTTGGACAGGGAAAGACCGGGGAGCTGTTTTTT.

This chain connects TRBV12-3 or TRBV12-4 to TRBJ1-5, with D uncertain. CDR3 length: 13 amino acids. Trimming stripped 3 bases from V and 5 bases from J, with 8 bases between. CDR3 bases: TGTGCCAGCAGTTTGGTAAGCGATCAGCCCCAGCATTTT. Translating it yields CASSLVSDQPQHF.

V usage is TRBV19 and J usage is TRBJ1-5, with 7 bases fitting TRBD1. There are 15 residues in the CDR3. Germline V lookup: CDR1 LNHDA, CDR2 SQIVND (reference sequence). After removal of 4 bases from V and 4 bases from J, the junction contained 7 bases not matched to a gene. The CDR3 here is CASSKRGQPNQPQHF. The CDR3 DNA is TGTGCCAGTAGTAAAAGGGGACAGCCTAATCAGCCCCAGCATTTT.